A selection of T cell receptor beta chains follows, all from one sample in a study of T-cell reconstitution after alpha-beta-depleted transplantation in children. TCRdb re-called the PCR reads through MiXCR, storing one row per CDR3 protein. Among hundreds of thousands of distinct CDR3 sequences, more than 10% were seen once, and the ten largest hold 3.5% to 4.5%. Sequencing used PBMCs, obtained from the stem cell graft. The source of these receptors is a human donor who donated a stem cell graft to a child with Fanconi anemia. CDR3s include the opening cysteine and the closing phenylalanine or tryptophan. D genes are given only for firm matches. Clone size is given for some rows only: seen once, a few or many times, or a class if the clone is expanded.

TGCAGCGTCTGGAGGGGAGATGGCTACACCTTC,CSVWRGDGYTF,TRBJ1-2,few,TRBV29-1,NA
TGTGCCAGCAGCTTAGCTTCGGACAGTAACACTGAAGCTTTCTTT,CASSLASDSNTEAFF,TRBJ1-1,NA,TRBV7-6,NA
TGTGCCAGCAGCTTAGGCAGGGCCTCCTACAATGAGCAGTTCTTC,CASSLGRASYNEQFF,TRBJ2-1,many,TRBV7-2,NA
TGCGCCAGCAGCCCAGGGAGGACCCTCTTCGCCTACGAGCAGTACTTC,CASSPGRTLFAYEQYF,TRBJ2-7,NA,TRBV4-3,NA
TGTGCCAGCAGACCTCGTTGGGGTCCAAATCAGCCCCAGCATTTT,CASRPRWGPNQPQHF,TRBJ1-5,few,TRBV28,NA
TGTGCCAGCAGTGGGGTCAACTATGAAGCGAACACCGGGGAGCTGTTTTTT,CASSGVNYEANTGELFF,TRBJ2-2,NA,TRBV12-3/TRBV12-4,NA
TGTGCCAGCAGCTCCGGACTTGGCCCCACCGGGGAGCTGTTTTTT,CASSSGLGPTGELFF,TRBJ2-2,many,TRBV7-2,NA
TGTGCCAGCAGTAATCCCCTTAACTATGGCTACACCTTC,CASSNPLNYGYTF,TRBJ1-2,NA,TRBV7-9,NA
TGTGCCAGCAGTTTGACGTGGCAAGAGACCCAGTACTTC,CASSLTWQETQYF,TRBJ2-5,many,TRBV27,NA
TGTGCCAGCATGCCTAGCGGGAGTTACCCCGGGGAGCTGTTTTTT,CASMPSGSYPGELFF,TRBJ2-2,NA,TRBV12-3/TRBV12-4,TRBD2
TGTGCCAGCTCACAAACGGACAGGGACACTGAAGCTTTCTTT,CASSQTDRDTEAFF,TRBJ1-1,NA,TRBV18,TRBD1
TGTGCCAGCAGTTTAGCCCCCTATCGTCTTGCCCCGTTCTTC,CASSLAPYRLAPFF,TRBJ2-1,many,TRBV27,NA
TGTGCCAGCAAACAGGGGGTGAGGACTGAAGCTTTCTTT,CASKQGVRTEAFF,TRBJ1-1,NA,TRBV18,TRBD1
TGCGCCAGCAGCATCCAGGGGAGGGACACTGAAGCTTTCTTT,CASSIQGRDTEAFF,TRBJ1-1,NA,TRBV5-1,NA
TGTGCCAGCAGTTTAGCCGGAAGAAACTATGGCTACACCTTC,CASSLAGRNYGYTF,TRBJ1-2,many,TRBV12-3/TRBV12-4,NA
TGTGCCAGCAGCTTCCCCGGGACCGTGGCCTACGAGCAGTACTTC,CASSFPGTVAYEQYF,TRBJ2-7,NA,TRBV7-2,NA
TGTGCCAGCAGCCGACAGCTGACAGGGGACATTCAGTACTTC,CASSRQLTGDIQYF,TRBJ2-4,NA,TRBV28,TRBD1
TGTGCCACCAGCAGAGATGAAGAGGGAAACACTGAAGCTTTCTTT,CATSRDEEGNTEAFF,TRBJ1-1,many,TRBV15,NA
TGCGCCAGCAGCTTACAACCGGGGATAGGTTCTGGAAACACCATATATTTT,CASSLQPGIGSGNTIYF,TRBJ1-3,few,TRBV5-1,NA
TGTGCCAGCAGCGCCGAAGATTCCGGACACAATGAGCAGTTCTTC,CASSAEDSGHNEQFF,TRBJ2-1,NA,TRBV9,NA
TGTGCCAGCACCCAAGGCCCCAGAAACAATGGCTACACCTTC,CASTQGPRNNGYTF,TRBJ1-2,many,TRBV6-1,NA
TGTGCCAGCAGCCCGTCTTGGGGAAACAATGAGCAGTTCTTC,CASSPSWGNNEQFF,TRBJ2-1,many,TRBV7-2,NA
TGCAGCGTTGATCTCTCCTGGACAGGGCGGGACGAGCAGTACTTC,CSVDLSWTGRDEQYF,TRBJ2-7,NA,TRBV29-1,TRBD1
TGTGCCAGCAGAGCCCCGACAGGGAGGGCCACTGAAGCTTTCTTT,CASRAPTGRATEAFF,TRBJ1-1,few,TRBV7-9,TRBD1
TGTGCCAGCAGCTCCGACAGGGGGCGAGATCAGCCCCAGCATTTT,CASSSDRGRDQPQHF,TRBJ1-5,few,TRBV27,TRBD1
TGTGCCAGCAGTTCACCCCCCCCCGGGACAGGGAACGCCGGGGAGCTGTTTTTT,CASSSPPPGTGNAGELFF,TRBJ2-2,few,TRBV6-2/TRBV6-3,TRBD1
TGTGCCAGCAGCCGACGTGAGTCCGGCGGGGGGGCAGTAGAGACCCAGTACTTC,CASSRRESGGGAVETQYF,TRBJ2-5,NA,TRBV4-2,TRBD2
TGTGCCAGCAGCTTACCGGGCCTATATGGCTACACCTTC,CASSLPGLYGYTF,TRBJ1-2,many,TRBV7-2,NA
TGCAGCGTTGTGACAGGGAGTCCCCGTGAGGATGAGCAGTTCTTC,CSVVTGSPREDEQFF,TRBJ2-1,NA,TRBV29-1,TRBD1
TGTGCCACCAGGACTGCTCCCCAATACTCTGGAAACACCATATATTTT,CATRTAPQYSGNTIYF,TRBJ1-3,NA,TRBV15,NA
TGCGCCAGCAGCTTCGGGACAGGGCGAACAGATACGCAGTATTTT,CASSFGTGRTDTQYF,TRBJ2-3,few,TRBV5-1,TRBD1
TGTGCCAGCAGCTCAGGGTTTAGCACCCAGTACTTC,CASSSGFSTQYF,TRBJ2-5,NA,TRBV7-9,NA
TGTGCCAGCAGCGAGGACGGTATAACATCGGCCCAGCATTTT,CASSEDGITSAQHF,TRBJ1-5,few,TRBV7-9,NA
TGTGCCAGCAGCTTAGGGCAGAACACAGATACGCAGTATTTT,CASSLGQNTDTQYF,TRBJ2-3,NA,TRBV7-6,NA
TGTGCCAGCAGTCCGGGGGACACAGATACGCAGTATTTT,CASSPGDTDTQYF,TRBJ2-3,few,TRBV28,NA
TGTGCCAGCAGTTTAACCCTCTCCAGGGTCTATGGCTACACCTTC,CASSLTLSRVYGYTF,TRBJ1-2,few,TRBV12-3/TRBV12-4,NA
TGTGCCAGCAGTCCGGAGGCTAGCGTAAACAATGAGCAGTTCTTC,CASSPEASVNNEQFF,TRBJ2-1,NA,TRBV12-3/TRBV12-4,NA
TGCGCCAGCAGCTTGGGCAGGGCTTCTGGGGCCAACGTCCTGACTTTC,CASSLGRASGANVLTF,TRBJ2-6,NA,TRBV5-1,NA
TGCAGTGTTAGAGACGGGGCCGGCCCTGAAGCTTTCTTT,CSVRDGAGPEAFF,TRBJ1-1,few,TRBV20-1,NA
TGTGCCAGCAGCCAACGCCCGAGCCAGGGGGGAACTTATGGCTACACCTTC,CASSQRPSQGGTYGYTF,TRBJ1-2,few,TRBV4-2,TRBD1
TGTGCCAGCAGTCCCGGGACAGGCCGATCGAACACCGGGGAGCTGTTTTTT,CASSPGTGRSNTGELFF,TRBJ2-2,NA,TRBV3-1,TRBD1
TGTGCCAGCAGCCAAAGGACCCCCCGGACGGAGACCCAGTACTTC,CASSQRTPRTETQYF,TRBJ2-5,NA,TRBV3-1,NA
TGTGCCAGCAGATCACAAACCAGACCACGACAGGGGGTTGACACTGAAGCTTTCTTT,CASRSQTRPRQGVDTEAFF,TRBJ1-1,NA,TRBV6-8,TRBD1
TGCAGTGCTAGGCTTTGGACAGGGTTTGAAAAACTGTTTTTT,CSARLWTGFEKLFF,TRBJ1-4,NA,TRBV20-1,TRBD1
TGTGCCAGCAGCTTAGGTGCTAGCGGGGGATACAATGAGCAGTTCTTC,CASSLGASGGYNEQFF,TRBJ2-1,many,TRBV7-8,TRBD2
TGTGCCAGCAATACCTTAAGGAGTCCTACTTACAATGAGCAGTTCTTC,CASNTLRSPTYNEQFF,TRBJ2-1,few,TRBV12-3/TRBV12-4,NA
TGTGCCAGCAACCTAGCGGCCCCCACAGATACGCAGTATTTT,CASNLAAPTDTQYF,TRBJ2-3,many,TRBV12-3/TRBV12-4,TRBD2
TGTGCCACCGGGACAGGGGGCGGAGTGGCTTCCCAGCATTTT,CATGTGGGVASQHF,TRBJ1-5,many,TRBV24-1,TRBD1
TGTGCCACCAGTGATCCTGGGACCTATCAGCCCCAGCATTTT,CATSDPGTYQPQHF,TRBJ1-5,few,TRBV24-1,NA
TGTGCCAGCCGACTGGAGATCCAAGAGACCCAGTACTTC,CASRLEIQETQYF,TRBJ2-5,few,TRBV10-3,NA
TGTGCCAGCAGCCGAGACAGTTGGAACACTGAAGCTTTCTTT,CASSRDSWNTEAFF,TRBJ1-1,NA,TRBV3-1,NA
TGTGCCAGCAGCTTGGGGACAGGGTACGAGCAGTACTTC,CASSLGTGYEQYF,TRBJ2-7,many,TRBV7-9,TRBD1
TGTGCCACCAGCAGAGGTATAGGAAGAATGGAGCAGTTCTTC,CATSRGIGRMEQFF,TRBJ2-1,NA,TRBV15,NA
TGTGCCTCCAAGGGGACGCGGAATTCACCCCTCCACTTT,CASKGTRNSPLHF,TRBJ1-6,few,TRBV11-2,NA
TGTGCCAGCAGTGATATGGTTAATGGCTACACCTTC,CASSDMVNGYTF,TRBJ1-2,NA,TRBV2,NA
TGTGCCAGCAGCTTAGCGCTAGCAGGGACTAGCGAATTGGACTTC,CASSLALAGTSELDF,TRBJ2-7,NA,TRBV7-8,TRBD2
TGCAGTGCTCACACCCCGAGTGGCTACACCTTC,CSAHTPSGYTF,TRBJ1-2,few,TRBV20-1,NA
TGTGCCAGCAGCCCACGATCGGGATTTAACGAAGGGCATGGCTACACCTTC,CASSPRSGFNEGHGYTF,TRBJ1-2,few,TRBV7-9,NA
TGCGCCAGCAGCTTGGCCGGTTCTAGCGCCGGCACAGATACGCAGTATTTT,CASSLAGSSAGTDTQYF,TRBJ2-3,many,TRBV5-1,NA